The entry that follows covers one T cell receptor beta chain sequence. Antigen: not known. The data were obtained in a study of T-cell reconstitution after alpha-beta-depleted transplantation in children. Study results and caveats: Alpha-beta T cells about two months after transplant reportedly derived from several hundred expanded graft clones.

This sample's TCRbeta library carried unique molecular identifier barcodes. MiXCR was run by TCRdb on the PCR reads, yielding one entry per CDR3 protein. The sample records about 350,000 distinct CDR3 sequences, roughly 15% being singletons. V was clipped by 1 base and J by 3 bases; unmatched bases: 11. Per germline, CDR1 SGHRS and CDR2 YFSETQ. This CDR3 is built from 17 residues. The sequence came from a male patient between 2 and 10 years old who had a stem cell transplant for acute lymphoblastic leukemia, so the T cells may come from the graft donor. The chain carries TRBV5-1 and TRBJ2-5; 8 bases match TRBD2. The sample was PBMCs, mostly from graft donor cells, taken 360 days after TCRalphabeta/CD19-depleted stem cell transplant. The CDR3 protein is CASSLIPTSDGKETQYF. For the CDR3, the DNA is TGCGCCAGCAGCTTGATTCCGACTAGCGATGGAAAAGAGACCCAGTACTTC.